The rows below give T cell receptor beta chains drawn from one sample of a study of OX40 agonist ivuxolimab in advanced cancers. This table comes from immunoSEQ multiplex PCR, and its TCRdb copy is limited to in-frame clones, with some not included. The table has 65,000 to 95,000 clones, about nine tenths seen once; the top ten hold around 6.5%. The source material was CD4+ or CD8+ T cells sorted from blood, sampled in a trial of the OX40 agonist ivuxolimab. These receptors all come from an adult with an advanced solid tumor such as melanoma, head and neck, liver or kidney cancer. The CDR3 runs from the conserved cysteine through the conserved F or W. A D gene is named only where the DNA matches it firmly. Size tells how often a clone was seen (once, few, many) or the class of an expanded clone, and some rows leave it out.

v_gene	d_gene	j_gene	abundance	CDR3aa	CDR3nt
TRBV7-9	NA	TRBJ1-2	NA	CASSLGGAGGYTF	TGTGCCAGCAGCTTAGGAGGGGCTGGTGGCTACACCTTC
TRBV19	TRBD1	TRBJ2-7	once	CASSTIQGVRYEQYF	TGTGCCAGTAGTACTATTCAGGGGGTGCGCTACGAGCAGTACTTC
TRBV30	NA	TRBJ2-2	NA	CAWSSVGPKTGELFF	TGTGCCTGGAGTTCGGTGGGCCCAAAGACCGGGGAGCTGTTTTTT
TRBV28	TRBD2	TRBJ2-7	NA	CASSWLAGNEQYF	TGTGCCAGCAGTTGGCTAGCGGGAAACGAGCAGTACTTC
TRBV6-5	NA	TRBJ2-7	medium-sized	CASYSDAGYEQYF	TGTGCCAGCTACTCCGATGCGGGGTACGAGCAGTACTTC
TRBV6-1	TRBD1	TRBJ2-5	NA	CASILDRVQETQYF	TGTGCCAGCATCTTAGACAGGGTCCAAGAGACCCAGTACTTC
TRBV5-1	TRBD1	TRBJ1-1	NA	CASSSGTGPGTEAFF	TGCGCCAGCAGCTCGGGGACAGGGCCGGGCACTGAAGCTTTCTTT
TRBV9	TRBD2	TRBJ2-1	once	CASSVDSGGAWHEQFF	TGTGCCAGCAGCGTTGATAGCGGGGGGGCTTGGCATGAGCAGTTCTTC
TRBV9	NA	TRBJ2-3	NA	CASSAQSNAATDTQYF	TGTGCCAGCAGCGCCCAGTCCAATGCGGCGACAGATACGCAGTATTTT
TRBV15	TRBD2	TRBJ2-3	NA	CATSGERGYTDTQYF	TGTGCCACATCGGGAGAGCGGGGCTACACAGATACGCAGTATTTT
TRBV7-3	NA	TRBJ2-3	NA	CASSFRPADTQYF	TGTGCCAGCAGCTTCCGGCCAGCAGATACGCAGTATTTT
TRBV29-1	NA	TRBJ1-1	NA	CSASTVLNTEAFF	TGCAGCGCCTCGACGGTACTGAACACTGAAGCTTTCTTT
TRBV14	TRBD2	TRBJ2-7	NA	CASSQKPRGWEQYF	TGTGCCAGCAGCCAAAAACCGCGGGGGTGGGAGCAGTACTTC
TRBV19	TRBD2	TRBJ2-3	NA	CASDGGGLADTQYF	TGTGCCAGTGACGGAGGGGGACTAGCGGATACGCAGTATTTT
TRBV28	NA	TRBJ2-7	few	CASSRYEQYF	TGTGCCAGCAGCCGGTACGAGCAGTACTTC
TRBV11-2	TRBD1	TRBJ1-4	NA	CASSLGTGGGGNEKLFF	TGTGCCAGCAGCTTAGGGACAGGGGGCGGCGGTAATGAAAAACTGTTTTTT
TRBV6-1	TRBD2	TRBJ2-5	NA	CASYGSGGGETQYF	TGTGCCAGCTATGGTAGCGGGGGGGGAGAGACCCAGTACTTC
TRBV7-9	NA	TRBJ1-1	NA	CASRRGANTEAFF	TGTGCCAGCCGACGGGGCGCGAACACTGAAGCTTTCTTT
TRBV5-5	NA	TRBJ2-5	NA	CASSYGPQETQYF	TGTGCCAGCAGCTACGGGCCTCAAGAGACCCAGTACTTC
TRBV27	TRBD1	TRBJ1-4	NA	CASSWTGPPTNEKLFF	TGTGCCAGCAGTTGGACAGGCCCGCCAACTAATGAAAAACTGTTTTTT
TRBV5-1	TRBD2	TRBJ2-1	NA	CASSLSGAEQFF	TGCGCCAGCAGCCTGAGCGGGGCTGAGCAGTTCTTC
TRBV5-1	TRBD2	TRBJ2-3	NA	CASSLASGRTDTQYF	TGCGCCAGCAGCTTAGCTAGCGGGAGGACAGATACGCAGTATTTT
TRBV15	NA	TRBJ1-2	NA	CATSRALEGGSYTF	TGTGCCACCAGCAGAGCCCTAGAAGGCGGAAGCTACACCTTC
TRBV21-1	NA	TRBJ2-7	once	CASSKSPGEREPHEQYF	TGTGCCAGCAGCAAAAGCCCAGGTGAGCGGGAACCCCACGAGCAGTACTTC
TRBV19	TRBD1	TRBJ1-3	NA	CATLHDRGPGNTIYF	TGTGCCACCCTCCACGACAGGGGGCCTGGAAACACCATATATTTT
TRBV6-1	TRBD2	TRBJ2-3	NA	CASNRAGGITDTQYF	TGTGCCAGCAATCGAGCGGGGGGAATCACAGATACGCAGTATTTT
TRBV18	NA	TRBJ1-3	NA	CASSPDGTLPSGNTIYF	TGTGCCAGCTCACCCGACGGTACCCTGCCCTCTGGAAACACCATATATTTT
TRBV5-8	NA	TRBJ1-3	few	CASSLAWWAGNTIYF	TGTGCCAGCAGCTTGGCGTGGTGGGCTGGAAACACCATATATTTT
TRBV30	NA	TRBJ2-6	NA	CAWRQVNVLTF	TGTGCCTGGAGGCAGGTCAACGTCCTGACTTTC
TRBV2	NA	TRBJ1-2	NA	CASTNGGRLGYTF	TGTGCCAGCACTAATGGGGGGCGACTTGGCTACACCTTC
TRBV30	TRBD2	TRBJ2-4	once	CAWGLAGGGNIQYF	TGTGCCTGGGGACTAGCGGGAGGGGGGAACATTCAGTACTTC